These T cell receptor beta chains were read from a single sample in a study of T cell clusters in autoimmune cytopenias. TCRdb reprocessed the multiplex PCR reads and reports one entry per CDR3 protein, with no DNA. The listing contains 10,000 to 15,000 distinct CDR3 sequences. The same sample was also studied in work on T cell repertoires in aging, cancer and after chemotherapy.

The sample taken for sequencing was peripheral blood. These receptors all stem from a human donor in good health. The CDR3 runs from the conserved cysteine through the conserved F or W. The listing skips clone size in some rows; elsewhere it reads once, few, many or a size class.

NA	TRBJ1-1	TRBV6-6	CACRHSLEAFF
NA	TRBJ2-2	TRBV5-4	CASSWDRGSGELFF
NA	TRBJ2-7	TRBV6-5	CASSYSMENEQYF
NA	TRBJ2-2	TRBV7-9	CASRTDENTGELFF
NA	TRBJ1-4	TRBV7-9	CASSLSGTGEEKLFF
NA	TRBJ2-7	TRBV7-9	CASLSPPDYEQYF
medium-sized	TRBJ1-2	TRBV30	CAWRWGRGIGYTF
medium-sized	TRBJ2-1	TRBV6-1	CASSEASHNEQFF
medium-sized	TRBJ2-5	TRBV7-3	CASSLREGETQYF
NA	TRBJ2-2	TRBV4-3	CASSQPSPGQGTGELFF
medium-sized	TRBJ2-7	TRBV6-5	CATLGTSGDEQYF
NA	TRBJ1-4	TRBV7-2	CASSSDSLVTTNEKLFF
NA	TRBJ2-5	TRBV7-3	CATSGYSSGGASDETQYF
NA	TRBJ1-5	TRBV29-1	CSVLVKSSNQPQHF
NA	TRBJ1-2	TRBV5-4	CASSSGTALWGYTF
NA	TRBJ2-3	TRBV12-3/TRBV12-4	CASSALDRGNTDTQYF
NA	TRBJ1-2	TRBV19	CASSIRTEVGGYTF
NA	TRBJ1-5	TRBV7-9	CASSFDSSNQPQHF
NA	TRBJ2-5	TRBV13	CASSSNSGGEEETQYF
medium-sized	TRBJ1-2	TRBV29-1	CSVEVSGGNYGYTF
NA	TRBJ1-1	TRBV12-3/TRBV12-4	CASSSRYYGYTEAFF
NA	TRBJ2-1	TRBV5-1	CASRRYGGVDNEQFF
medium-sized	TRBJ2-3	TRBV30	CAWNSQGVTDTQYF
medium-sized	TRBJ2-1	TRBV6-5	CASSSSASGGYNEQFF
NA	TRBJ1-1	TRBV4-3	CASSQVLDRVVTEAFF
NA	TRBJ2-2	TRBV18	CASSPNTGELFF
NA	TRBJ2-5	TRBV27	CASSRQGLETQYF
medium-sized	TRBJ1-6	TRBV27	CASSPGTGMGSPLHF
medium-sized	TRBJ2-1	TRBV7-6	CASSFGADEQFF
NA	TRBJ1-6	TRBV4-2	CASSRDANSPLHF
NA	TRBJ2-7	TRBV4-3	CASSQDLLFSPEQYF
NA	TRBJ2-7	TRBV10-2	CASSESVRTSGGGSYEQYF
medium-sized	TRBJ1-2	TRBV6-5	CASSKQGSWGGYTF
NA	TRBJ1-1	TRBV28	CARRKQGEAFF
medium-sized	TRBJ1-4	TRBV19	CASSQYLNEKLFF
medium-sized	TRBJ2-3	TRBV7-9	CASSLGYGTDTQYF
NA	TRBJ1-3	TRBV5-1	CASSPVAGNTIYF
NA	TRBJ2-1	TRBV10-3	CAISEGLVWNEQFF
NA	TRBJ1-5	TRBV7-6	CASSLPHQPQHF
NA	TRBJ1-4	TRBV20-1	CSARGLRQGANEKLFF
NA	TRBJ2-7	TRBV6-5	CASSPDYYEQYF
NA	TRBJ1-2	TRBV28	CAISTGLIGGYTF
NA	TRBJ1-1	TRBV4-2	CASSRTRGTEAFF
medium-sized	TRBJ1-6	TRBV15	CATSRDGRAGSPLHF
NA	TRBJ1-1	TRBV4-3	CASSLEGRYTEAFF
NA	TRBJ2-5	TRBV5-6	CASSFTGPETQYF
NA	TRBJ2-5	TRBV7-6	CASSRRHRVPWETQYF
NA	TRBJ1-4	TRBV13	CASSSTGRNEKLFF
NA	TRBJ2-1	TRBV7-9	CASSLSPPEEQFF
medium-sized	TRBJ1-2	TRBV30	CAWSPGQGNGYTF
medium-sized	TRBJ1-2	TRBV19	CASSIGQDYGYTF
NA	TRBJ2-3	TRBV20-1	CSARDRYGRISGSTDTQYF
NA	TRBJ2-7	TRBV28	CASRMTGSYEQYF
NA	TRBJ2-3	TRBV28	CASGGASTDTQYF
NA	TRBJ1-5	TRBV6-5	CASSYSYGDSNQPQHF
NA	TRBJ2-1	TRBV12-3/TRBV12-4	CASSSDSYNEQFF
medium-sized	TRBJ2-1	TRBV6-6	CASTPGQGNEQFF